A single sample is the source of the 2 T cell receptor beta chains below, sequenced in a study of T cell responses to AZD1222 COVID-19 vaccine. Assay used: immunoSEQ multiplex PCR; TCRdb lists only in-frame clones, some missing. The sample consists of 200,000 or so clones, 75% to 90% of them appearing once. Material: peripheral blood, obtained on day 0 of AZD1222 vaccination. All receptors come from an adult in good health.

The V gene is TRBV7-9, the J gene TRBJ1-5, with TRBD1 identical over 8 bases. The CDR3 is 15 amino acids. The germline V gene encodes CDR1 SEHNR and CDR2 FQNEAQ (reference sequence). V lost 5 bases to trimming and J lost 7 bases; unmatched junction nucleotides: 10. The CDR3 region has the DNA TGTGCCAGCAGCCCCGGACAGGGAGGTAAACAGCCCCAGCATTTT. Translated, it gives CASSPGQGGKQPQHF.

The rearrangement joins TRBV4-1 to TRBJ2-1; 10 bases are a match to TRBD2. V dropped 0 bases and J dropped 7; count of bases not matched to a gene: 6. This CDR3 contains 16 residues. CDR1 and CDR2 from the germline V gene are MGHRA and YSYEKL. The CDR3 is CASSQEAIAGGNEQFF. CDR3 DNA sequence: TGCGCCAGCAGCCAAGAGGCAATAGCGGGGGGAAATGAGCAGTTCTTC.